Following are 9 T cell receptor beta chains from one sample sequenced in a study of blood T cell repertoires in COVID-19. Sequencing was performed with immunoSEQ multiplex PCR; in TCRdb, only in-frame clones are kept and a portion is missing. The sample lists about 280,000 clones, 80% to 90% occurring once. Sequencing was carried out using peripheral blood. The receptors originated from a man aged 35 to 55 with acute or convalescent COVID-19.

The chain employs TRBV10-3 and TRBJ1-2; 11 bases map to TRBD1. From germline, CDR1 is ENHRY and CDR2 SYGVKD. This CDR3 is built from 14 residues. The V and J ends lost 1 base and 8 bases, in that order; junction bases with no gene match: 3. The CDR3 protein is CAISEWGQGEGYTF. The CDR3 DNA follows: TGTGCCATCAGTGAGTGGGGACAGGGGGAAGGCTACACCTTC.

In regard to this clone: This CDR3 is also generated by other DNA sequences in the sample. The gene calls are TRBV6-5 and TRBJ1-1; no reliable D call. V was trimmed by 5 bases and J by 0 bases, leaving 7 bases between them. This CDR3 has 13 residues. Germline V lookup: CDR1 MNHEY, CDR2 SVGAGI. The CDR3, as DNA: TGTGCCAGCAGTCGGGTAATGAACACTGAAGCTTTCTTT. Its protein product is CASSRVMNTEAFF.

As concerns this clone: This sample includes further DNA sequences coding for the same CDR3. The CDR3 is CASSLGLPNTGELFF. CDR3 DNA: TGCGCCAGCAGCTTGGGGCTTCCAAACACCGGGGAGCTGTTTTTT. This chain connects TRBV5-1 to TRBJ2-2; D not resolved. V shed 0 bases and J shed 2 bases, with 8 bases lying between them. Germline loops: CDR1 SGHRS, CDR2 YFSETQ. The CDR3 covers 15 residues.

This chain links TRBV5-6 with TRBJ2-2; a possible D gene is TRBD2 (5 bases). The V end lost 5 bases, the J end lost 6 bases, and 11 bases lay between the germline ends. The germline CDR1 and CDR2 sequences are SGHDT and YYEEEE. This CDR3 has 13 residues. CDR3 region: CASRSWGAGELFF. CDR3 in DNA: TGTGCCAGCAGATCCTGGGGAGCCGGGGAGCTGTTTTTT.

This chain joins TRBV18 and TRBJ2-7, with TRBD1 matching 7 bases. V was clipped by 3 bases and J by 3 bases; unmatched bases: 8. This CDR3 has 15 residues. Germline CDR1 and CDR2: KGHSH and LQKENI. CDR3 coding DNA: TGTGCCAGCTCACCTGGGAACAGGGGCAACTACGAGCAGTACTTC. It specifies CASSPGNRGNYEQYF.

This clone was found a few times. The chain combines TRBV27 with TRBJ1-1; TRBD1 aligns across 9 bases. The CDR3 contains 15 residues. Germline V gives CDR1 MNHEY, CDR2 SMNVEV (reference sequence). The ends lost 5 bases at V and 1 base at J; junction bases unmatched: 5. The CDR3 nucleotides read TGTGCCAGCAGTCCCTGGACAGGGGCGAACACTGAAGCTTTCTTT. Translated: CASSPWTGANTEAFF.

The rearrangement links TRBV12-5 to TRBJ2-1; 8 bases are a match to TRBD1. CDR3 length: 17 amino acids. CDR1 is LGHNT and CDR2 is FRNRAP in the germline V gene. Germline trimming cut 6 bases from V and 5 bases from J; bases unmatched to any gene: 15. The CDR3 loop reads CASGQWAWDRKNNEQFF. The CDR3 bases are TGTGCTAGTGGACAATGGGCTTGGGACAGGAAAAACAATGAGCAGTTCTTC.

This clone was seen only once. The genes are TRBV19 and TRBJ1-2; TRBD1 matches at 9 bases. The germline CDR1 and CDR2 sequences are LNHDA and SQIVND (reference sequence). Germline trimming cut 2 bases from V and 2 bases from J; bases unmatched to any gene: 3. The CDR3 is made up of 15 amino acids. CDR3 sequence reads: CASSIIGTGNYGYTF. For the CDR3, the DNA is TGTGCCAGTAGTATAATCGGGACAGGGAACTATGGCTACACCTTC.

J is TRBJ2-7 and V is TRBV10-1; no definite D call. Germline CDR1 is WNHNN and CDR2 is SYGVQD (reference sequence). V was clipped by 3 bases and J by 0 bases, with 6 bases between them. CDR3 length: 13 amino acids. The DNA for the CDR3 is TGCGCCAGCAGTGATCACAGCTCCTACGAGCAGTACTTC. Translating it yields CASSDHSSYEQYF.